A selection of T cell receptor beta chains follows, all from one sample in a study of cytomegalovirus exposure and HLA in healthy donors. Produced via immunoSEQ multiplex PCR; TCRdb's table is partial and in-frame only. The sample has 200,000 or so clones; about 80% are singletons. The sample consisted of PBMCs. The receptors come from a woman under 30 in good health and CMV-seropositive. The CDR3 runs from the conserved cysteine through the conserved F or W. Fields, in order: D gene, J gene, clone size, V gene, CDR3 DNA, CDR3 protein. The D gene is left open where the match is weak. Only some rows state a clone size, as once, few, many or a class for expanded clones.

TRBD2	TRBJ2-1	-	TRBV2	TGTGCCAGCATTAGCGGGGGGGCCCACAATGAGCAGTTCTTC	CASISGGAHNEQFF
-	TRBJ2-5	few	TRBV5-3	TGTGCCAGAAGCTTGGGGTTTTTAGAGCAGTACTTC	CARSLGFLEQYF
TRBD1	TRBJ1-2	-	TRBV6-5	TGTGCCAGCAGCCGCCGGGACAGGGGTGTCGACTACACCTTC	CASSRRDRGVDYTF
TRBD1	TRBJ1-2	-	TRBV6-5	TGTGCCAGCGGCCAAGGGGGCGGCTACACCTTC	CASGQGGGYTF
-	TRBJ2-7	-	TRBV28	TGTGCCAGCAGTTTTCAGGGCTACGAGCAGTACTTC	CASSFQGYEQYF
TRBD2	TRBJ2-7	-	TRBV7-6	TGTGCCAGCAGCTTAGTTATCCTGGCGGGGGTCTCCGAGCAGTACTTC	CASSLVILAGVSEQYF
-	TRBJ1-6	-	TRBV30	TGTGCCTGGAGTCCGGGGGAAGGGTATAATTCACCCCTCCACTTT	CAWSPGEGYNSPLHF
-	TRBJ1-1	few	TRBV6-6	TGTGCCAGCAGTTACTCGACAATATCTGAAGCTTTCTTT	CASSYSTISEAFF
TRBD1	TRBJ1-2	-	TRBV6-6	TGTGCCAGCAGTCAACCCGGGACAGGGCAGGGCTACACCTTC	CASSQPGTGQGYTF
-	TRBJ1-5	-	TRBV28	TGTGCCAGCAGTCTCGACAGGAGCCAGCCCCAGCATTTT	CASSLDRSQPQHF
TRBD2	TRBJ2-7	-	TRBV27	TGTGCCAGCAGCCCGGTCGGGGGGGCGAGGTCCCGGGAGCAGTACTTC	CASSPVGGARSREQYF
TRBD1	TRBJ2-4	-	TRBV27	TGTGCCAGCAGTTGGGACAGGAAAAACATTCAGTACTTC	CASSWDRKNIQYF
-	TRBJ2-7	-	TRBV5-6	TGTGCCAGCAGCTTGCTGGGGGGATTTCCGCGGGACTTC	CASSLLGGFPRDF
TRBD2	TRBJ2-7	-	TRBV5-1	TGCGCCAGCAGCTTGGGTGCTAGCGGTCCGTCCTACGAGCAGTACTTC	CASSLGASGPSYEQYF
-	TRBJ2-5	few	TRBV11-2	TGTGCCAGCAGCTTAGATCCCGAAACACCCAGGACCCAGTACTTC	CASSLDPETPRTQYF
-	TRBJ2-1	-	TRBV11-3	TGTGCCAGCAGCTCCCTCACGGTCCCGACAGTCAGCTCCTACAATGAGCAGTTCTTC	CASSSLTVPTVSSYNEQFF
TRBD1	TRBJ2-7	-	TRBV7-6	TGTGCCAGCAGCTCCCTGGACAGGGCCGAGCAGTACTTC	CASSSLDRAEQYF
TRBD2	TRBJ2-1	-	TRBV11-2	TGTGCCAGCAGCCAACTAGCGGGGGGCTACAATGAGCAGTTCTTC	CASSQLAGGYNEQFF
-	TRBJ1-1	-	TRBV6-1	TGTGCCAGCAGTGGTTCCGGGCCAGGGACTGAAGCTTTCTTT	CASSGSGPGTEAFF
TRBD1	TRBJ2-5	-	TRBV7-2	TGTGCCAGCAGCTTGGGACAGGTCCAAGAGACCCAGTACTTC	CASSLGQVQETQYF
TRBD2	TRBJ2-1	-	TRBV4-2	TGTGCCAGCAGCCAAGATCTGGCTAGCGGGGGGGTCGGCAATGAGCAGTTCTTC	CASSQDLASGGVGNEQFF
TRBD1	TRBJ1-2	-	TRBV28	TGTGCCAGCAGATCGACAGGGGGCCCCTATGGCTACACCTTC	CASRSTGGPYGYTF
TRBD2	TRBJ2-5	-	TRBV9	TGTGCCAGCAGCTTCGGCGGGGGGGATGGGGAGACCCAGTACTTC	CASSFGGGDGETQYF
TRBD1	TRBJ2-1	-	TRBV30	TGTGCCTGGAGTGTGAGGACAGGGGGTCTCTTC	CAWSVRTGGLF
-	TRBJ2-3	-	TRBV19	TGTGCCAGCTCCCCCGGCGGTAGCACAGATACGCAGTATTTT	CASSPGGSTDTQYF
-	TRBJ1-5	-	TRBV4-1	TGCGCCAGCAGCCAAGACAGTGTGAATCAGCCCCAGCATTTT	CASSQDSVNQPQHF
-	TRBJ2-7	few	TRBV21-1	TGTGCCAGCAACCCAGACAGGCGGCGGGTAGGGGAGCAGTACTTC	CASNPDRRRVGEQYF
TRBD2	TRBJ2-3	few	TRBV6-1	TGTGCCAGCTTCGACGCGGGGGGCCGGGATACGCAGTATTTT	CASFDAGGRDTQYF
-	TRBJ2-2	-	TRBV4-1	TGCGCCAGCAGCCAAGGCGGGGTGCCCACCGGGGAGCTGTTTTTT	CASSQGGVPTGELFF
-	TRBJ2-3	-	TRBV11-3	TGTGCCAGCAGCTTCGGGGTTATCACAGATACGCAGTATTTT	CASSFGVITDTQYF
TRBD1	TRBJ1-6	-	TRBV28	TGTGCCAGCAGGACCGGGACAGATTATTCACCCCTCCACTTT	CASRTGTDYSPLHF
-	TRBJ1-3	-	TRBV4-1	TGCGCCAGCAGCCAAGAAAAACGGGGGTACAGCTCTGGAAACACCATATATTTT	CASSQEKRGYSSGNTIYF
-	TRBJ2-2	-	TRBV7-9	TGTGCCAGCAGCCGGCAGGGTGCCGGGGAGCTGTTTTTT	CASSRQGAGELFF
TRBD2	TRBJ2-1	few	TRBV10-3	TGTGCCATCAGTGAGCCCGCCTGGGAGGGGTGGAATGAGCAGTTCTTC	CAISEPAWEGWNEQFF
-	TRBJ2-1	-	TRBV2	TGTGCCAGCGGGGGGGCCAATGAGCAGTTCTTC	CASGGANEQFF
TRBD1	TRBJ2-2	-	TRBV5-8	TGTGCCAGGGACGAGAACAGGGGGATAAACACCGGGGAGCTGTTTTTT	CARDENRGINTGELFF
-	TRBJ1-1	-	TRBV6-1	TGTGCCAGCAGTGGACTGCCCATGAACACTGAAGCTTTCTTT	CASSGLPMNTEAFF
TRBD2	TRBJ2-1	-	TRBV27	TGTGCCAGCAGTCCCACCGTTAGCGGGAGCTACAATGAGCAGTTCTTC	CASSPTVSGSYNEQFF
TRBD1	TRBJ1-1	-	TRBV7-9	TGTGCCAGCAGGCCCAGGGGGGAAGGGACTGAAGCTTTCTTT	CASRPRGEGTEAFF
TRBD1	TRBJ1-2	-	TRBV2	TGTGCCAGCAGGGGAACCGAACCCCGGGACAGCTACTATGGCTACACCTTC	CASRGTEPRDSYYGYTF
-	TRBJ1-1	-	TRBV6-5	TGTGCCAGCAGTCGAGAAACTGAAGCTTTCTTT	CASSRETEAFF
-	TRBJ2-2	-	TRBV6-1	TGTGCCAGCAGTGAAGCGGGGCAGGGGTTGTCCGGGGAGCTGTTTTTT	CASSEAGQGLSGELFF
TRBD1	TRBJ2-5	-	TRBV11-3	TGTGCCAGCAGCAAAGGGGACAGTCAAGAGACCCAGTACTTC	CASSKGDSQETQYF
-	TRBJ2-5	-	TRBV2	TGTGCCAGCACGGCCCCCCGGGGAGGGGGTTCAGAGACCCAGTACTTC	CASTAPRGGGSETQYF
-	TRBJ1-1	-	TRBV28	TGTGCCAGCAGTTCCTTCGTCGCGACTCCGAACACTGAAGCTTTCTTT	CASSSFVATPNTEAFF
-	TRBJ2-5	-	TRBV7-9	TGTGCCAGCAGCACATCCCCCGCGGGGGCCAAGTACCAAGAGACCCAGTACTTC	CASSTSPAGAKYQETQYF
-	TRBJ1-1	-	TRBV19	TGTGCCAGTAGTCAGGCCGTCGACACTGAAGCTTTCTTT	CASSQAVDTEAFF
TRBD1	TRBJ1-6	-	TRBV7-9	TGTGCCAGCAGCTTGGGGACAGGGGAAAATTCACCCCTCCACTTT	CASSLGTGENSPLHF
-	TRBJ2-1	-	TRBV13	TGTGCCAGCAGCTTACAGGGCTACAATGAGCAGTTCTTC	CASSLQGYNEQFF
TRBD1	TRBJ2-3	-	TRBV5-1	TGCGCCAGCAGCCTAGGACAGGGGATAGATACGCAGTATTTT	CASSLGQGIDTQYF
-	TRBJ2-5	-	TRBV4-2	TGTGCCAGCAGCCAGAGGTACCAAGAGACCCAGTACTTC	CASSQRYQETQYF
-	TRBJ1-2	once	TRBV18	TGTGCCAGCTCACCAGGAGGGGCTGACTATGGCTACACCTTC	CASSPGGADYGYTF
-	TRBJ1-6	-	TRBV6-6	TGTGCCAGCAGTTTACAGATAGATTCACCCCTCCACTTT	CASSLQIDSPLHF